This T cell receptor (beta chain) was documented in a study of shared clonotypes between healthy human individuals. There are 13 residues in the CDR3. Germline-derived CDR1 and CDR2 are WNHNN and SYGVQD (reference sequence). This clone was observed a single time. One end of the junction fails to match germline, which may point to a read error. Repertoires were generated with immunoSEQ multiplex PCR, while TCRdb's copy carries only in-frame clones and drops some. In the table there are roughly 1 million clones, around 74% of which are singletons. J is TRBJ1-2 and V is TRBV10-1; a possible D gene is TRBD1 (5 bases). The sequencing sample was made of memory CD4+ T cells sorted from blood. Stated subset: CD45RA-negative fraction. This clonotype originated in a man between 18 and 35 years old in good health. The CDR3 nucleotides read TGCGCCAGCAGTGAGTCCCGGGACCCTTCACTACAATTC. It yields the protein CASSESRDPSLQF.